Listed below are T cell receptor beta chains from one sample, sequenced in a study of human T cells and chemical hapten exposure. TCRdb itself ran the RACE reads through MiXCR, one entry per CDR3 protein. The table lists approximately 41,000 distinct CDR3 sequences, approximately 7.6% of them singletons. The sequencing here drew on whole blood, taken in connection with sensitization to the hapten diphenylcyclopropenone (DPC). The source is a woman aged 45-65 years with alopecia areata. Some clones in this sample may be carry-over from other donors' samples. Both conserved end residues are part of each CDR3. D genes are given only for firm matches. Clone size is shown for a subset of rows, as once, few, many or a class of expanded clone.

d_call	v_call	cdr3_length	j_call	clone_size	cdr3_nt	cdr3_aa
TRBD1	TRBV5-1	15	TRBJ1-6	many	TGCGCCAGCAGCCCTGGCGGCAGGGGGCAATCACCCCTCCACTTT	CASSPGGRGQSPLHF
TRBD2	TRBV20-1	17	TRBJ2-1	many	TGCAGTGCTAGAGGGGGAAGCGGGAGGGGCTCCTACAATGAGCAGTTCTTC	CSARGGSGRGSYNEQFF
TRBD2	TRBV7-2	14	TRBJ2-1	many	TGTGCCAGCAGCTTAGTAACTAGCGGGAGGGAGCAGTTCTTC	CASSLVTSGREQFF
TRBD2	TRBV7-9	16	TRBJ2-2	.	TGTGCCAGCAGCTTAAATAGCGGGCCGAACACCGGGGAGCTGTTTTTT	CASSLNSGPNTGELFF
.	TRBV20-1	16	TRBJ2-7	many	TGCAGTGCTAGAGATCAAAGTAGCGTGCCCCCCTACGAGCAGTACTTC	CSARDQSSVPPYEQYF
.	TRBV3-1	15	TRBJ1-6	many	TGTGCCAGCAGCCAACCCGGACAGTTACATTCACCCCTCCACTTT	CASSQPGQLHSPLHF
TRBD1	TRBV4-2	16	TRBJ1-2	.	TGTGCCAGCAGCCAAGATCGACAGGGGGACCCCTATGGCTACACCTTC	CASSQDRQGDPYGYTF
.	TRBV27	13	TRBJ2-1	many	TGTGCCAGCAGTTCACTCCAGGGGAATGAGCAGTTCTTC	CASSSLQGNEQFF
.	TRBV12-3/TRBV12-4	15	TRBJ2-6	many	TGTGCCAGCAGTTTGGGGGTCTCTGGGGCCAACGTCCTGACTTTC	CASSLGVSGANVLTF
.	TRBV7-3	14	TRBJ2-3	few	TGTGCCAGCAGCTTGGAGGGGAGCACAGATACGCAGTATTTT	CASSLEGSTDTQYF
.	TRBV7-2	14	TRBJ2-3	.	TGTGCCAGCAGCCATAGTACGCTCACAGATACGCAGTATTTT	CASSHSTLTDTQYF
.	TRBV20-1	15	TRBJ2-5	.	TGCAGTGCTAGTTCGCCCCAGGGGCCACAAGAGACCCAGTACTTC	CSASSPQGPQETQYF
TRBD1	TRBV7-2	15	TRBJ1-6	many	TGTGCCAGCAGCCCACCGGGACAGGGGAATTCACCCCTCCACTTT	CASSPPGQGNSPLHF
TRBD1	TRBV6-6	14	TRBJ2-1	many	TGTGCCAGCAGGACAGGGCGCTCCTACAATGAGCAGTTCTTC	CASRTGRSYNEQFF
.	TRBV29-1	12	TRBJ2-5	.	TGCAGCGTCCTTACCGACATGGAGACCCAGTACTTC	CSVLTDMETQYF
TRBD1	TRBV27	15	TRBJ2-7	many	TGTGCCAGCAGTGCATACGGGACAGGGGGGCCCGAGCAGTACTTC	CASSAYGTGGPEQYF
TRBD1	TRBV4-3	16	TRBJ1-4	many	TGCGCCAGCAGCCAGTCTGGGGACAGAAGACGGGAAAAACTGTTTTTT	CASSQSGDRRREKLFF
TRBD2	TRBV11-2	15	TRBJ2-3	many	TGTGCCAGCAGCATACTAGCGGGAGGGGCAAATACGCAGTATTTT	CASSILAGGANTQYF
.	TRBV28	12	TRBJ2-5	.	TGTGCCAGCAGGTCGGACGGACGAACCCAGTACTTC	CASRSDGRTQYF
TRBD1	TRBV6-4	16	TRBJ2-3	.	TGTGCCAGCAGTCCCCTCGGACAGGGGGGCCCAGATACGCAGTATTTT	CASSPLGQGGPDTQYF
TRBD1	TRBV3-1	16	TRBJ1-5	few	TGTGCCAGCAGCCATTCGACAGGGGCTGGCAATCAGCCCCAGCATTTT	CASSHSTGAGNQPQHF
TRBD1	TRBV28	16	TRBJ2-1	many	TGTGCCAGCGGCCCCTCCGGACAGGGGGCGTCGAATGAGCAGTTCTTC	CASGPSGQGASNEQFF
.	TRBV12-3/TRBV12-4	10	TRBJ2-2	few	TGTGCCAGCAGGATGGGGGAGCTGTTTTTT	CASRMGELFF
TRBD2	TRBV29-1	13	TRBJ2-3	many	TGCAGCGTAAGCGGGACCCTCCGAGATACGCAGTATTTT	CSVSGTLRDTQYF
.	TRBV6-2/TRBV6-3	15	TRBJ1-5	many	TGTGCCAGCACCAGGAGCTCCGGGGCTGATCAGCCCCAGCATTTT	CASTRSSGADQPQHF
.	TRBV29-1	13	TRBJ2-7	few	TGCAGCGTCCCCGGGGGCGTGGGGGACGAGCAGTACTTC	CSVPGGVGDEQYF
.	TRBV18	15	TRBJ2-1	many	TGTGCCAGCTCAAGCAGACAGGCTACCTACAATGAGCAGTTCTTC	CASSSRQATYNEQFF
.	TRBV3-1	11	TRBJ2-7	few	TGTGCCAGCAGTCAAAGGGACGAGCAGTACTTC	CASSQRDEQYF